This entry lists 18 T cell receptor beta chains sequenced from one sample in a study of long-term antiretroviral therapy in people with HIV. immunoSEQ v3.0 was run at survey level. Assay used: immunoSEQ multiplex PCR; TCRdb lists only in-frame clones, some missing. The sample records about 48,000 clones, around 84% being singletons. Source: unsorted PBMCs, taken 0.8 years after starting antiretroviral therapy. Receptors were obtained from a woman between 18 and 30 years old with HIV.

Only a few counts were recorded for this clone. The chain combines TRBV7-3 with TRBJ2-2, with D possibly matching TRBD2 (5 bases). This CDR3 is 17 amino acids long. CDR1 is SGHTA, CDR2 FQGTGA, per germline. The germline V and J ends were trimmed by 5 bases and 5 bases, with 21 bases remaining between them. CDR3 sequence (DNA): TGTGCCAGCAGCACCGGACTGGCCGGATTTTTGACCGGGGAGCTGTTTTTT. Translating gives CASSTGLAGFLTGELFF.

V usage is TRBV19 and J usage is TRBJ2-5; the match to TRBD2 covers 7 bases. This CDR3 spans 14 amino acids. V dropped 5 bases and J dropped 3; count of bases not matched to a gene: 6. Germline V gene lookup returns CDR1 LNHDA and CDR2 SQIVND (reference sequence). The CDR3 region is CASSDTSVKETQYF. CDR3 DNA sequence: TGTGCCAGTAGTGATACTAGCGTCAAAGAGACCCAGTACTTC.

V is TRBV28 and J is TRBJ2-3; 13 bases line up with TRBD2. Germline loops: CDR1 MDHEN, CDR2 SYDVKM. J lost 6 bases, V lost 7 bases, and 16 bases had no gene match. This CDR3 has 18 amino acids. In nucleotides, the CDR3 is TGTGCCAGCATCCCTTACGAGACTAGCGGGAGGATTGTGGATACGCAGTATTTT. Translation: CASIPYETSGRIVDTQYF. The entire variable domain, with the rest obtained from reference TRBV28 and TRBJ2-3, is as follows: DVKVTQSSRYLVKRTGEKVFLECVQDMDHENMFWYRQDPGLGLRLIYFSYDVKMKEKGDIPEGYSVSREKKERFSLILESASTNQTSMYLCASIPYETSGRIVDTQYFGPGTRLTVL.

The V call is TRBV7-2, the J call TRBJ2-7, with 10 bases fitting TRBD2. V dropped 0 bases and J dropped 5; count of bases not matched to a gene: 1. The germline V gene has CDR1 SGHTA and CDR2 FQGNSA. CDR3 length equals 14 residues. CDR3 loop: CASSLASGRNEQYF. The CDR3 DNA is TGTGCCAGCAGCTTAGCTAGCGGGAGGAACGAGCAGTACTTC.

The chain recombines TRBV27 with TRBJ2-3; D is possibly TRBD2 (5 bases). The CDR3 is 14 residues long. Trimming removed 3 bases from V and 2 bases from J, with 9 bases in between. Germline CDR1 MNHEY, CDR2 SMNVEV (reference sequence). This CDR3 is CASSFGLNTDTQYF. CDR3 nucleotide sequence: TGTGCCAGCAGTTTTGGACTGAACACAGATACGCAGTATTTT.

This clone was observed a few times. V gene TRBV7-3 combines with J gene TRBJ2-3; D not certain. There are 15 residues in the CDR3. V was pared by 4 bases and J by 5 bases, with 16 bases between. CDR1 is SGHTA and CDR2 is FQGTGA in the germline V gene. The CDR3 DNA reads TGTGCCAGCAGCTCTTCCTCGTCCCGAGGAGATACGCAGTATTTT. It specifies CASSSSSSRGDTQYF.

The rearrangement links TRBV5-1 to TRBJ2-2; the D gene could be TRBD1 or TRBD2 (5 bases each). Germline CDR1 SGHRS, CDR2 YFSETQ. This CDR3 has 15 residues. V was trimmed by 3 bases and J by 2 bases, leaving 11 bases between them. The CDR3 region has the DNA TGCGCCAGCAGCTCCGGGACCCCCAACACCGGGGAGCTGTTTTTT. Translation: CASSSGTPNTGELFF. Full variable domain (missing parts from reference TRBV5-1 and TRBJ2-2): KAGVTQTPRYLIKTRGQQVTLSCSPISGHRSVSWYQQTPGQGLQFLFEYFSETQRNKGNFPGRFSGRQFSNSRSEMNVSTLELGDSALYLCASSSGTPNTGELFFGEGSRLTVL.

The V and J genes are TRBV2 and TRBJ1-5; 7 bases map to TRBD1. Germline lookup yields CDR1 SNHLY and CDR2 FYNNEI. There are 14 residues in the CDR3. The V and J ends lost 8 bases and 6 bases, in that order; junction bases with no gene match: 10. The CDR3 DNA reads TGTGCCAGCGAGATAGACAGGGAGGGTCAGCCCCAGCATTTT. It encodes CASEIDREGQPQHF.

The DNA for the CDR3 is TGTGCCAGCAGTTACAGGACCCCTGGGGACGAGCAGTACTTC. Protein sequence: CASSYRTPGDEQYF. The chain uses TRBV27 and TRBJ2-7; possibly TRBD1 for D (5 bases). Germline V gene sequence: CDR1 MNHEY, CDR2 SMNVEV (reference sequence). V dropped 4 bases and J dropped 5 bases, with 15 bases sitting between them. CDR3 length: 14 amino acids.

The V and J genes are TRBV19 and TRBJ2-7; TRBD2 aligns across 10 bases. Germline V CDR1 and CDR2: LNHDA, SQIVND (reference sequence). The CDR3 runs 15 residues. The J segment lost 4 bases and the V segment lost 5 bases, leaving 8 bases of the junction unmatched. The CDR3 sequence is CASSPRASGGYEQYF. In nucleotides, the CDR3 is TGTGCCAGTAGTCCCAGGGCTAGCGGGGGTTACGAGCAGTACTTC.

The gene calls are TRBV7-2 and TRBJ2-7; 9 bases are shared with TRBD1. V shed 4 bases, J shed 4 bases, and the junction held 11 bases outside the gene matches. Germline CDR1 reads SGHTA; CDR2 reads FQGNSA. The CDR3 spans 16 residues. In DNA form, the CDR3 reads TGTGCCAGCAGCTCTACTCCGGGGACAGGGCTTTACGAGCAGTACTTC. Its translation is CASSSTPGTGLYEQYF.

The chain has TRBV14 and TRBJ1-2, with a tentative D call TRBD1 (6 bases). V gave up 1 base and J gave up 3 bases, with 15 bases separating them. The CDR3 runs 16 residues. The germline V gene encodes CDR1 SGHDN and CDR2 FVKESK. CDR3 in amino acids: CASSQVSAGADYGYTF. The CDR3 nucleotides are TGTGCCAGCAGCCAAGTATCAGCAGGGGCGGACTATGGCTACACCTTC. Variable domain in full (rest from reference TRBV14 and TRBJ1-2): EAGVTQFPSHSVIEKGQTVTLRCDPISGHDNLYWYRRVMGKEIKFLLHFVKESKQDESGMPNNRFLAERTGGTYSTLKVQPAELEDSGVYFCASSQVSAGADYGYTFGSGTRLTVV.

The chain uses TRBV4-1 and TRBJ2-5; unclear D gene. The germline V gene has CDR1 MGHRA and CDR2 YSYEKL. V was shortened by 3 bases and J by 5 bases, with 16 bases between the two germline ends. The CDR3 contains 15 residues. CDR3 DNA: TGCGCCAGCAGCCATGATCTAGGAGTTAGGGAGACCCAGTACTTC. Its translation: CASSHDLGVRETQYF.

The chain employs TRBV27 and TRBJ2-2, with unresolved D. V gave up 7 bases and J gave up 6 bases, with 12 bases separating them. Germline lookup yields CDR1 MNHEY and CDR2 SMNVEV (reference sequence). The CDR3 is 13 residues long. The CDR3 DNA reads as TGTGCCAGCATGATGGGGAAATCCGGGGAGCTGTTTTTT. It encodes CASMMGKSGELFF.

The rearrangement joins TRBV5-1 to TRBJ2-7; no clear D gene. V lost 2 bases and J 4 bases, leaving 10 bases between the germline ends. This CDR3 has 13 amino acids. Germline V gene sequence: CDR1 SGHRS, CDR2 YFSETQ. The CDR3 region is CASSLTPTYEQYF. CDR3 nucleotides: TGCGCCAGCAGCTTAACTCCCACGTACGAGCAGTACTTC.

V is TRBV4-3 and J is TRBJ2-1; 8 nucleotides match TRBD2. The germline CDR1 and CDR2 sequences are LGHNA and YSLEER. The CDR3 has 15 residues. V dropped 4 bases and J dropped 6; count of bases not matched to a gene: 8. The CDR3 here is CASSPGAGVSNEQFF. The CDR3 region has the DNA TGCGCCAGCAGCCCCGGAGCGGGAGTGAGCAATGAGCAGTTCTTC.

The V and J genes are TRBV13 and TRBJ2-1; D gene uncertain. This CDR3 has 13 amino acids. The V end was cut by 1 base, the J end by 4 bases, with 5 bases between. Per germline, CDR1 PRHDT and CDR2 FYEKMQ (reference sequence). CDR3 in amino acids: CASSLASYNEQFF. CDR3 in DNA: TGTGCCAGCAGCTTAGCCTCTTACAATGAGCAGTTCTTC.

This clone was seen more than once but under ten times. The chain joins TRBV19 to TRBJ2-7; 10 positions agree with TRBD2. Germline CDR1 is LNHDA and CDR2 is SQIVND (reference sequence). V dropped 6 bases and J dropped 2; count of bases not matched to a gene: 7. The CDR3 is made up of 15 amino acids. CDR3 in DNA: TGTGCCAGTAGACCCGGACTAGCGGAGACCTACGAGCAGTACTTC. This codes for CASRPGLAETYEQYF.